This T cell receptor (beta chain) came from a study of lymphopenia after photon versus proton radiotherapy. General study points: Survival link was tested only in deceased patients; proton benefit remains a possibility. Photon-treated patients lost naive T cells and TCR diversity; proton-treated stayed stable. Post-nadir diversity loss with photons came from oligoclonal expansion, particularly CD8+ Temra cells.

Produced via immunoSEQ multiplex PCR; TCRdb's table is partial and in-frame only. The top ten hold roughly 5.4% of the sample, which has 25,000 to 30,000 clones, 85% seen once. As to this clone: Its antigen is currently unknown.

This clonotype was sampled from a man aged 25-45 years with gastric cancer. The sequencing used peripheral blood, collected from a patient treated with photon-based radiotherapy.

In DNA form, the CDR3 reads TGCGCCAGCAGCCCAGGGCTAGCGAGCGGGGAGCTGTTTTTT. Protein: CASSPGLASGELFF. The chain joins TRBV4-3 to TRBJ2-2, with TRBD2 as a possible D gene (6 bases). The CDR3 is 14 amino acids. Per germline, CDR1 LGHNA and CDR2 YSLEER. V was trimmed by 4 bases and J by 7 bases, leaving 13 bases between them.